What follows describes a single TCR beta chain. The sample is drawn from a study of blood T cell repertoires in COVID-19. Whole-study context: Italy, Spain and the United States were the sources of the convalescent and acute COVID-19 samples. In each case, the material was cDNA or gDNA derived from T cells, B-cell-depleted T cells, or PBMCs.

Original handling: Estimation of nucleated cell counts relied on the amplification of reference gene primers. TCRdb keeps only in-frame clones here, not all; method: immunoSEQ multiplex PCR. D and trimming come from the DNA, and the V and J calls and clone size come from that table. The sample carries fewer than 150,000 clones, about four fifths recorded once. Input material: peripheral blood. The receptor's source is a woman older than 75 in a cohort sampled during active or convalescent COVID-19.

The CDR3 bases are TGCGGAGGGGGGGCTGGGGCCAACGTCCTGACTTTC. Encoded protein: CGGGAGANVLTF. The chain combines TRBV29-1 with TRBJ2-6, with D possibly being TRBD2 (7 bases). The CDR3 is 12 amino acids. The germline V gene encodes CDR1 SQVTM and CDR2 ANQGSEA. Using reference TRBV29-1 and TRBJ2-6 for the parts outside the CDR3, the full variable domain is SAVISQKPSRDICQRGTSLTIQCQVDSQVTMMFWYRQQPGQSLTLIATANQGSEATYESGFVIDKFPISRPNLTFSTLTVSNMSPEDSSIYLCGGGAGANVLTFGAGSRLTVL.